The rows below give T cell receptor beta chains drawn from one sample of a study of blood T cell repertoires in COVID-19. The protocol was immunoSEQ multiplex PCR, while the TCRdb copy is restricted to in-frame clones and leaves out a portion. Counted here are over 200,000 clones, approximately 90% occurring once; the ten biggest clones make up 0.95% to 1%. Material for sequencing was peripheral blood. The receptors shown here come from a woman in her thirties or forties who had recovered from COVID-19. Each CDR3 is given with its conserved first and last residue. D genes are given only for firm matches. Clone size, where shown, is once, few, many, or a class for clones that have expanded.

D gene,V gene,CDR3 length,J gene,clone size,CDR3 protein,CDR3 DNA
TRBD1,TRBV5-1,14,TRBJ1-1,-,CASSSTTGSTEAFF,TGCGCCAGCAGCTCCACGACAGGGAGCACTGAAGCTTTCTTT
TRBD2,TRBV11-2,19,TRBJ2-5,-,CASSLDPGLAGGPRETQYF,TGTGCCAGCAGCTTAGATCCGGGACTAGCGGGAGGGCCTCGGGAGACCCAGTACTTC
TRBD1,TRBV5-1,15,TRBJ1-2,-,CASSSTGAHGYGYTF,TGCGCCAGCAGCTCCACAGGGGCCCATGGGTATGGCTACACCTTC
-,TRBV3-1/TRBV3-2,12,TRBJ1-2,-,CARSRGGDGYTF,TGTGCCCGCAGCCGGGGGGGGGATGGCTACACCTTC
-,TRBV2,11,TRBJ2-5,-,CASTPGETQYF,TGTGCCAGCACCCCGGGAGAGACCCAGTACTTC
-,TRBV6-9,12,TRBJ2-1,-,CAKRGGPGEQFF,TGTGCCAAGCGCGGGGGCCCGGGTGAGCAGTTCTTC
-,TRBV11-2,11,TRBJ2-5,-,CASSLGGTQYF,TGTGCCAGCAGCTTAGGAGGGACCCAGTACTTC
-,TRBV5-4,13,TRBJ2-5,-,CASSTRGRETQYF,TGTGCCAGCAGCACCAGGGGCCGGGAGACCCAGTACTTC
-,TRBV27,15,TRBJ1-2,-,CASSPLDVGVYGYTF,TGTGCCAGCAGTCCGTTGGACGTCGGGGTCTATGGCTACACCTTC
-,TRBV23-1,14,TRBJ1-1,-,CASPPRAANTEAFF,TGCGCCAGCCCCCCGCGGGCGGCGAACACTGAAGCTTTCTTT
-,TRBV6-1,13,TRBJ2-2,-,CASSATNTGELFF,TGTGCCAGCAGTGCCACAAACACCGGGGAGCTGTTTTTT
TRBD2,TRBV7-3,17,TRBJ2-1,-,CASSSRRLAGGYNEQFF,TGTGCCAGCAGCTCCCGCCGGCTAGCGGGAGGGTACAATGAGCAGTTCTTC
-,TRBV7-9,16,TRBJ1-2,once,CASSLEWILQGGGYTF,TGTGCCAGCAGCTTAGAGTGGATCCTCCAGGGCGGCGGCTACACCTTC
-,TRBV6-2/TRBV6-3,16,TRBJ2-5,-,CASSYGWAHGRETQYF,TGTGCCAGCAGTTACGGTTGGGCCCATGGGCGAGAGACCCAGTACTTC
TRBD1,TRBV10-2,17,TRBJ1-1,once,CASSERQGVVSNTEAFF,TGCGCCAGCAGTGAGCGACAGGGGGTGGTTTCGAACACTGAAGCTTTCTTT
-,TRBV21-1,16,TRBJ2-2,-,CASPRRGLGPTGELFF,TGTGCCAGCCCCCGAAGGGGACTGGGACCAACCGGGGAGCTGTTTTTT
-,TRBV5-1,15,TRBJ2-5,-,CASSFGRVGEETQYF,TGCGCCAGCAGCTTTGGCCGAGTCGGAGAGGAGACCCAGTACTTC
-,TRBV9,12,TRBJ1-2,-,CASSPVEYGYTF,TGTGCCAGCAGCCCCGTGGAGTATGGCTACACCTTC
-,TRBV20-1,11,TRBJ1-1,-,CSARRRAEAFF,TGCAGTGCTAGAAGGCGGGCTGAAGCTTTCTTT
-,TRBV11-1,13,TRBJ2-3,-,CASRTARTDTQYF,TGTGCCAGCAGGACAGCCCGCACAGATACGCAGTATTTT
-,TRBV10-2,16,TRBJ1-5,-,CASSEGGRGPGQPQHF,TGCGCCAGCAGTGAGGGGGGCAGGGGCCCAGGGCAGCCCCAGCATTTT
-,TRBV5-5,14,TRBJ1-1,-,CASSLGPPNTEAFF,TGTGCCAGCAGCTTGGGGCCGCCAAACACTGAAGCTTTCTTT
-,TRBV5-1,13,TRBJ2-6,-,CASLLAGANVLTF,TGCGCCAGCCTCCTCGCTGGGGCCAACGTCCTGACTTTC
TRBD1,TRBV19,16,TRBJ1-5,-,CASSIRSGGHNQPQHF,TGTGCCAGTAGTATTCGGTCAGGGGGCCACAATCAGCCCCAGCATTTT
-,TRBV30,13,TRBJ1-5,-,CAWSGGDNQPQHF,TGTGCCTGGAGTGGGGGGGACAATCAGCCCCAGCATTTT
-,TRBV18,14,TRBJ2-7,-,CASSPSGTSYEQYF,TGTGCCAGCTCACCTTCGGGGACAAGCTACGAGCAGTACTTC
-,TRBV21-1,11,TRBJ1-2,-,CASSNRGGYTF,TGTGCCAGCAGCAATAGAGGTGGCTACACCTTC
TRBD2,TRBV7-2,16,TRBJ2-3,-,CASSLGSASGTDTQYF,TGTGCCAGCAGCTTAGGTTCGGCTAGCGGTACAGATACGCAGTATTTT
TRBD2,TRBV18,16,TRBJ2-1,-,CASSGTTNRGGNEQFF,TGTGCCAGCTCAGGGACTACGAACCGTGGGGGCAATGAGCAGTTCTTC
-,TRBV10-3,14,TRBJ1-1,-,CAISPTEMNTEAFF,TGTGCCATCAGCCCGACAGAAATGAACACTGAAGCTTTCTTT
-,TRBV15,17,TRBJ1-5,-,CATRIWGGLNPGAPQHF,TGTGCCACCAGGATTTGGGGAGGGTTAAATCCGGGTGCCCCACAGCATTTT
-,TRBV25-1,12,TRBJ2-7,few,CASSESHYEQYF,TGTGCCAGCAGTGAATCCCACTACGAGCAGTACTTC
TRBD1,TRBV7-2,17,TRBJ1-5,-,CASSPGGQGLGNQPQHF,TGTGCCAGCAGCCCCGGGGGACAGGGACTGGGGAATCAGCCCCAGCATTTT
TRBD1,TRBV5-6,16,TRBJ1-1,-,CASSLGQGAQTRRAFF,TGTGCCAGCAGCTTGGGGCAGGGGGCTCAAACACGGCGGGCTTTCTTT
TRBD1,TRBV24-1,15,TRBJ1-1,-,CATRPRDSVNTEAFF,TGTGCCACCAGACCCCGGGACAGCGTGAACACTGAAGCTTTCTTT
-,TRBV24-1,15,TRBJ2-3,-,CATSDRARGTDTQYF,TGTGCCACCAGTGATCGGGCAAGGGGGACAGATACGCAGTATTTT
-,TRBV24-1,11,TRBJ2-1,-,CATSDRLEQFF,TGTGCCACCAGTGACCGACTAGAGCAGTTCTTC
TRBD2,TRBV7-6,13,TRBJ2-7,-,CASSPTSGYEQYF,TGTGCCAGCAGCCCTACTAGCGGGTACGAGCAGTACTTC
-,TRBV5-1,13,TRBJ2-7,-,CASSPPGSYEQYF,TGCGCCAGCAGTCCCCCGGGTTCCTACGAGCAGTACTTC
-,TRBV11-1,16,TRBJ1-2,-,CASSLAVGGINYGYTF,TGTGCCAGCAGCTTAGCGGTCGGCGGGATAAACTATGGCTACACCTTC
-,TRBV27,14,TRBJ2-3,-,CASRPIGLADTQYF,TGTGCCAGCCGTCCGATCGGGTTGGCAGATACGCAGTATTTT
-,TRBV6-5,15,TRBJ1-1,once,CASSYSRNMNTEAFF,TGTGCCAGCAGTTACTCTCGAAACATGAACACTGAAGCTTTCTTT
TRBD2,TRBV27,13,TRBJ2-5,-,CASGEGLQETQYF,TGTGCCAGCGGCGAGGGACTACAAGAGACCCAGTACTTC
-,TRBV3-1/TRBV3-2,15,TRBJ1-2,once,CASSQDLGGSYGYTF,TGTGCCAGCAGCCAAGATCTCGGAGGAAGCTATGGCTACACCTTC
TRBD1,TRBV19,13,TRBJ1-6,-,CASGDRANSPLHF,TGTGCCAGTGGGGACAGGGCCAATTCACCCCTCCACTTT